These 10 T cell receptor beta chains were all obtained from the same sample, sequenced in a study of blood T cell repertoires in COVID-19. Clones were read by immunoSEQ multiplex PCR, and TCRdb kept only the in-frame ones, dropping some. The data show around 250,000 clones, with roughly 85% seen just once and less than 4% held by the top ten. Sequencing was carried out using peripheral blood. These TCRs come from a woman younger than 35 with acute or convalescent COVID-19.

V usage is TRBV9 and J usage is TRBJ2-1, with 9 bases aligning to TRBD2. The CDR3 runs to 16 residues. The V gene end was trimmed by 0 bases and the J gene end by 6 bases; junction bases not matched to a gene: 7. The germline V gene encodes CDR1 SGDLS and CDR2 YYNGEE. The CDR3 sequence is CASSVVPGLAPNEQFF. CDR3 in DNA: TGTGCCAGCAGCGTAGTCCCGGGACTAGCTCCCAATGAGCAGTTCTTC.

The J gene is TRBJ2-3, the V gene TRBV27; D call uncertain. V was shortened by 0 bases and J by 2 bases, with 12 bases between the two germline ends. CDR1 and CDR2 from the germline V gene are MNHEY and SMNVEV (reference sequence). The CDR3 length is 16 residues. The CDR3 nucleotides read TGTGCCAGCAGTTTATCCGGCGGCCCTCCCACAGATACGCAGTATTTT. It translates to CASSLSGGPPTDTQYF.

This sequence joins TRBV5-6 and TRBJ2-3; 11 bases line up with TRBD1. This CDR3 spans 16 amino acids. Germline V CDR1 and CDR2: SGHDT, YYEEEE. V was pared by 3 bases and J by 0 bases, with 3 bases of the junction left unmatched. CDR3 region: CASSSGTGGSTDTQYF. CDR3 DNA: TGTGCCAGCAGCTCAGGGACAGGGGGAAGCACAGATACGCAGTATTTT.

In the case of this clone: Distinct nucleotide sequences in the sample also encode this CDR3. CDR3 region: CASSPTATNEKLFF. For the CDR3, the DNA is TGTGCCAGCTCACCTACGGCAACTAATGAAAAACTGTTTTTT. The V and J genes are TRBV18 and TRBJ1-4; D not resolved. CDR3 length: 14 residues. Germline lookup yields CDR1 KGHSH and CDR2 LQKENI. V lost 3 bases and J lost 0, with 5 bases in between.

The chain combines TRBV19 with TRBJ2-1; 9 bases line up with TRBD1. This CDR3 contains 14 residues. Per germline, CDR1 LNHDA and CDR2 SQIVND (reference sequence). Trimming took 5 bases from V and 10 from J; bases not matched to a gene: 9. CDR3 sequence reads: CASSGTGQVGEQFF. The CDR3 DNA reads TGTGCCAGTAGTGGGACAGGGCAGGTAGGGGAGCAGTTCTTC.

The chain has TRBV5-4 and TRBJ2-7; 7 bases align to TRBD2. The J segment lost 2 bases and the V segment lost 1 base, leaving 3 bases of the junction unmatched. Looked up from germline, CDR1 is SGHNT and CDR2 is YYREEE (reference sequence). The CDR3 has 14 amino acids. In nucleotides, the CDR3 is TGTGCCAGCAGCTTGACCGGGAGGCCCTACGAGCAGTACTTC. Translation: CASSLTGRPYEQYF.

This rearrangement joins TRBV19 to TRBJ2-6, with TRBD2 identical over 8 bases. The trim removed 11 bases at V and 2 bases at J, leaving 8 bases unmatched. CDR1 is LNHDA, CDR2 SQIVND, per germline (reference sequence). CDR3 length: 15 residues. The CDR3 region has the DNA TGTGCCTCTCACACGGGGGGGCCTGGGGCCAACGTCCTGACTTTC. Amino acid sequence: CASHTGGPGANVLTF.

CDR3 sequence reads: CASSRPGLNTGELFF. The DNA of the CDR3 is TGTGCCAGCTCCCGCCCGGGACTGAACACCGGGGAGCTGTTTTTT. The V and J genes are TRBV18 and TRBJ2-2, with a tentative D call TRBD2 (6 bases). The length of the CDR3 is 15 residues. CDR1 is KGHSH, CDR2 LQKENI, per germline. The V end lost 6 bases, the J end lost 1 base, and 12 bases lay between the germline ends.

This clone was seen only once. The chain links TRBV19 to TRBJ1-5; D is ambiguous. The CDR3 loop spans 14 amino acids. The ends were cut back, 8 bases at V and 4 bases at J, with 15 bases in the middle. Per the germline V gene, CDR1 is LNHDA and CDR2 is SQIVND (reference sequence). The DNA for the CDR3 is TGTGCCAGTTTAACGCAGGCCGGAAATCAGCCCCAGCATTTT. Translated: CASLTQAGNQPQHF.

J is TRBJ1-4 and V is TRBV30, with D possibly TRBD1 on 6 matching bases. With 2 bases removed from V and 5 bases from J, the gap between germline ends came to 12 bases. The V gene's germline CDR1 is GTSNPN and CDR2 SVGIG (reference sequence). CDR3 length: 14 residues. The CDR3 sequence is CAWSKGVTNEKLFF. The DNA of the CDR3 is TGTGCCTGGAGTAAGGGGGTTACGAATGAAAAACTGTTTTTT. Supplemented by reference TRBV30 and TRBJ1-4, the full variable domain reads SQTIHQWPATLVQPVGSPLSLECTVEGTSNPNLYWYRQAAGRGLQLLFYSVGIGQISSEVPQNLSASRPQDRQFILSSKKLLLSDSGFYLCAWSKGVTNEKLFFGSGTQLSVL.